What follows are 30 T cell receptor beta chains derived from one specimen sequenced in a study of regulatory T cells in long-lasting Graves disease. Time point noted: newly diagnosed GD, antithyroid drugs for less than 3 months. PBMC RNA was the source of the TCR library. CDR3 regions were amplified by Arm-PCR using iRepertoire HTBI primers to build TCR beta libraries. Each CDR3 protein gets one entry after TCRdb re-called the multiplex PCR reads with MiXCR. The data contain just over 600,000 distinct CDR3 sequences, around 15% of them singletons. The data also belong to a second study, concerning T cells in Graves' hyperthyroidism and ophthalmopathy.

Sequencing used peripheral blood mononuclear cells (PBMCs), obtained at new diagnosis, from a patient treated with antithyroid drugs. These TCRs come from a woman aged 30 to 39 with Graves disease.

This clonotype came up many times. This CDR3 reads CASSVTGASTPQHF. The CDR3 bases are TGTGCCAGTAGTGTTACCGGGGCGTCTACCCCCCAGCATTTT. The chain carries TRBV19 and TRBJ1-5; possible D gene TRBD1, 5 bases. The germline V gene has CDR1 LNHDA and CDR2 SQIVND (reference sequence). Trimming took 5 bases from V and 10 from J, leaving 18 bases between them. This CDR3 comprises 14 residues.

This clonotype showed up just a few times. V and J are TRBV30 and TRBJ1-2; D might be TRBD1 (5 bases). The V gene's germline CDR1 is GTSNPN and CDR2 SVGIG (reference sequence). The CDR3 is 14 residues long. V was cut by 1 base and J by 1 base, with 10 bases left in between. CDR3 DNA: TGTGCCTGGAGTGGACAGTTAATTAACTATGGCTACACCTTC. Translation: CAWSGQLINYGYTF. The variable domain in full, with the rest retrieved from reference TRBV30 and TRBJ1-2, is SQTIHQWPATLVQPVGSPLSLECTVEGTSNPNLYWYRQAAGRGLQLLFYSVGIGQISSEVPQNLSASRPQDRQFILSSKKLLLSDSGFYLCAWSGQLINYGYTFGSGTRLTVV.

This clonotype was seen a few times. The J gene is TRBJ1-4, the V gene TRBV7-8; D not certain. Germline CDR1 and CDR2: SGHVS and FQNEAQ. The CDR3 contains 16 residues. Trimming stripped 6 bases from V and 1 base from J, with 15 bases between. CDR3 protein: CASSQRPTVTNEKLFF. CDR3 sequence (DNA): TGTGCCAGCAGTCAAAGGCCTACGGTAACTAATGAAAAACTGTTTTTT.

This clonotype was recorded at least ten times. This chain links TRBV11-2 with TRBJ2-3; D possibly corresponds to TRBD2 (5 bases). From germline, CDR1 is SGHAT and CDR2 FQNNGV. V was pared by 5 bases and J by 3 bases, with 18 bases between. This CDR3 region has 16 residues. The CDR3 DNA follows: TGTGCCAGCAGCGCCGGTCCCGGAGGTGGGACAGATACGCAGTATTTT. Protein sequence: CASSAGPGGGTDTQYF.

The chain couples TRBV19 to TRBJ1-1; tentative D call: TRBD1 (6 bases). Germline CDR1 LNHDA, CDR2 SQIVND (reference sequence). This CDR3 contains 17 residues. With 1 base removed from V and 5 bases from J, the gap between germline ends came to 20 bases. CDR3 in DNA: TGTGCCAGTAGTATAGTCGTACAGGGCGCGGGGGAGACTGAAGCTTTCTTT. This sequence encodes CASSIVVQGAGETEAFF.

There are many counts of this clonotype. This chain connects TRBV7-9 to TRBJ2-7, with unresolved D. Germline V gene sequence: CDR1 SEHNR, CDR2 FQNEAQ (reference sequence). This CDR3 comprises 11 residues. Trimming removed 7 bases at V and 6 bases at J, with 10 bases between. CDR3 sequence reads: CASTSRGEQYF. The DNA for the CDR3 is TGTGCCAGCACATCTAGAGGCGAGCAGTACTTC.

This clonotype was counted a single time. This sequence joins TRBV19 and TRBJ2-2; no firm D call. Trimming cost V 9 bases and J 0 bases, with 14 bases left between them. This CDR3 is built from 15 residues. CDR1 is LNHDA, CDR2 SQIVND, per germline (reference sequence). CDR3 nucleotide sequence: TGTGCCAGCCGAACCGGGTGGACGAACACCGGGGAGCTGTTTTTT. Protein product: CASRTGWTNTGELFF. The full variable domain, completed using reference TRBV19 and TRBJ2-2, is DGGITQSPKYLFRKEGQNVTLSCEQNLNHDAMYWYRQDPGQGLRLIYYSQIVNDFQKGDIAEGYSVSREKKESFPLTVTSAQKNPTAFYLCASRTGWTNTGELFFGEGSRLTVL.

V gene TRBV5-6 combines with J gene TRBJ2-2; 9 positions match TRBD2. The CDR3 runs 18 residues. V shed 0 bases and J 1 base; nucleotides not matched to a gene: 7. The germline V gene has CDR1 SGHDT and CDR2 YYEEEE. The CDR3 DNA sequence: TGTGCCAGCAGCTTGGAACCTAGCGGGGCGTGGAACACCGGGGAGCTGTTTTTT. Protein sequence: CASSLEPSGAWNTGELFF.

The chain joins TRBV20-1 to TRBJ2-1; 10 bases match TRBD2. The J call may be wrong; the DNA end is better matched by TRBJ2-5. The CDR3 runs 15 residues. CDR1 DFQATT and CDR2 SNEGSKA come from the germline V gene (reference sequence). Here the CDR3 DNA reads TGCAGTGCTAGAGGAGCGGCTAGCGGGAGTGAGACCCAGTACTTC. Amino acids: CSARGAASGSETQYF.

There are many counts of this clonotype. The CDR3 region is CASSEGLSLVGQYF. Written as DNA, the CDR3 is TGTGCCAGCAGTGAGGGACTATCCCTGGTTGGGCAGTACTTC. J is TRBJ2-7 and V is TRBV2; 7 bases map to TRBD2. The CDR3 is 14 residues long. Germline lookup yields CDR1 SNHLY and CDR2 FYNNEI. J lost 9 bases, V lost 3 bases, and 11 bases had no gene match.

This clonotype was counted ten times or more. The chain couples TRBV3-1 to TRBJ1-2, with 9 bases aligning to TRBD1. Germline V gene sequence: CDR1 LGHDT, CDR2 YNNKEL (reference sequence). J lost 5 bases, V lost 3 bases, and 7 bases had no gene match. The CDR3 is 15 amino acids. DNA of the CDR3: TGTGCCAGCAGCCACCGGGACAGGGAGTCTTATGGCTACACCTTC. This translates into CASSHRDRESYGYTF.

This chain uses TRBV30 with TRBJ1-4, with TRBD1 matching 7 bases. V lost 1 base, J lost 3 bases, and 2 bases stayed unmatched. The CDR3 extends over 14 amino acids. Per the germline V gene, CDR1 is GTSNPN and CDR2 is SVGIG (reference sequence). The CDR3 DNA reads TGTGCCTGGAGTGGGGGGACAGCTAATGAAAAACTGTTTTTT. Protein product: CAWSGGTANEKLFF.

This clonotype came up many times. CDR3: CASSLSRNPNQPQHF. The CDR3 region has the DNA TGTGCCAGCAGCTTGTCCCGGAATCCCAATCAGCCCCAGCATTTT. This chain links TRBV2 with TRBJ1-5; D is uncertain. CDR3 length: 15 amino acids. V lost 6 bases to trimming and J lost 3 bases, with 15 bases between them. CDR1 is SNHLY, CDR2 FYNNEI, per germline. The full variable domain, with the rest looked up from reference TRBV2 and TRBJ1-5, is EPEVTQTPSHQVTQMGQEVILRCVPISNHLYFYWYRQILGQKVEFLVSFYNNEISEKSEIFDDQFSVERPDGSNFTLKIRSTKLEDSAMYFCASSLSRNPNQPQHFGDGTRLSIL.

This clonotype was detected a few times. V is TRBV5-1 and J is TRBJ2-1; possible D gene TRBD1, 6 bases. CDR1 and CDR2 (germline): SGHRS, YFSETQ. The CDR3 length is 14 residues. V dropped 5 bases and J dropped 5 bases, with 14 bases sitting between them. The CDR3 is CASRPGQNNNEQFF. DNA for the CDR3: TGCGCCAGCAGACCGGGACAAAATAACAATGAGCAGTTCTTC. Full variable domain (rest looked up from reference TRBV5-1 and TRBJ2-1): KAGVTQTPRYLIKTRGQQVTLSCSPISGHRSVSWYQQTPGQGLQFLFEYFSETQRNKGNFPGRFSGRQFSNSRSEMNVSTLELGDSALYLCASRPGQNNNEQFFGPGTRLTVL.

The sample holds many counts of this clonotype. The chain uses TRBV2 and TRBJ2-7, with TRBD2 matching over 11 bases. The CDR3 length is 13 residues. J gave up 2 bases and V 8 bases, and 2 bases lay outside the gene matches. Germline V CDR1 and CDR2: SNHLY, FYNNEI. In DNA, the CDR3 is TGTGCCAGCGGGACTAGCGGCGCCTACGAGCAGTACTTC. It codes for CASGTSGAYEQYF.

This clonotype was observed a handful of times. This chain connects TRBV5-1 to TRBJ2-3; 8 nucleotides agree with TRBD1. CDR1 and CDR2 from the germline V gene are SGHRS and YFSETQ. The CDR3 is 14 residues long. V shed 3 bases and J 11 bases; nucleotides not matched to a gene: 11. The CDR3 DNA reads as TGCGCCAGCAGCTCTGAAGAGGACAGGGTGAAGCAGTATTTT. The encoded protein is CASSSEEDRVKQYF.

This clonotype was seen repeatedly, ten times or more. The chain uses TRBV28 and TRBJ1-1; unclear D gene. The CDR3 length is 11 residues. Germline V gene lookup returns CDR1 MDHEN and CDR2 SYDVKM. V lost 4 bases, J lost 11 bases, and 11 bases lay in between. The CDR3: CASSSLGVAFF. The CDR3, as DNA: TGTGCCAGCAGTTCTTTAGGTGTCGCTTTCTTT.

In its sample, this clonotype was seen a few times. This chain uses TRBV18 with TRBJ1-2; possible D gene TRBD1, 6 bases. This CDR3 has 12 residues. V lost 4 bases, J lost 7 bases, and 10 bases lay in between. Germline assignment: CDR1 KGHSH and CDR2 LQKENI. The CDR3 nucleotides read TGTGCCAGCTCACTACCACAGGGTGGCTACACCTTC. It yields the protein CASSLPQGGYTF.

This CDR3 is CSARFVGAYEQYF. Here the CDR3 DNA reads TGCAGTGCTAGATTTGTCGGAGCCTACGAGCAGTACTTC. The rearrangement joins TRBV20-1 to TRBJ2-7, with D uncertain. CDR1 and CDR2 from the germline V gene are DFQATT and SNEGSKA (reference sequence). This CDR3 is built from 13 residues. Trimming removed 2 bases from V and 2 bases from J, with 10 bases in between.

The chain has TRBV7-3 and TRBJ2-5; 7 bases are shared with TRBD1. Losses at the gene ends were 5 bases for V and 2 bases for J; bases not matched to a gene: 8. Per germline, CDR1 SGHTA and CDR2 FQGTGA. The CDR3 is 15 residues long. The DNA for the CDR3 is TGTGCCAGCAGCAAGAACAGGGGAAGTCAAGAGACCCAGTACTTC. Amino acid sequence: CASSKNRGSQETQYF.

This clonotype has a count of ten or more. This chain connects TRBV7-9 to TRBJ2-7; TRBD2 is a possible D gene (7 bases). This CDR3 spans 15 amino acids. Germline CDR1 SEHNR, CDR2 FQNEAQ (reference sequence). V shed 5 bases and J shed 0 bases, with 14 bases lying between them. The CDR3 here is CASSLGGDTSYEQYF. The CDR3 DNA sequence: TGTGCCAGCAGCCTAGGGGGGGACACCTCCTACGAGCAGTACTTC.

The chain uses TRBV11-3 and TRBJ2-2; 8 positions match TRBD2. This CDR3 is 15 amino acids long. CDR1 and CDR2 (germline): SGHNT, YENEEA. Unmatched junction bases numbered 6, after V lost 6 bases and J lost 3 bases. CDR3 in amino acids: CASSTSGGHTGELFF. The CDR3, as DNA: TGTGCCAGCAGTACCAGCGGGGGCCACACCGGGGAGCTGTTTTTT.

There are a few counts of this clonotype. The chain's CDR3 is CASSSTSAGELFF. The CDR3 DNA follows: TGTGCCAGCAGCTCAACCTCGGCCGGGGAGCTGTTTTTT. The chain has TRBV7-9 and TRBJ2-2; D is unresolved. Trimming took 4 bases from V and 6 from J, leaving 9 bases between them. CDR3 length: 13 residues. The germline V gene encodes CDR1 SEHNR and CDR2 FQNEAQ (reference sequence).

In its sample, this clonotype was seen a few times. V is TRBV14 and J is TRBJ2-1; possible D gene TRBD2, 5 bases. Germline V gives CDR1 SGHDN, CDR2 FVKESK. Trimming removed 2 bases at V and 11 bases at J, with 10 bases between. The CDR3 runs 12 residues. CDR3 DNA sequence: TGTGCCAGCAGCCAAATTGAGGGAAAGCAGTTCTTC. It encodes CASSQIEGKQFF. Supplemented by reference TRBV14 and TRBJ2-1, the full variable domain reads EAGVTQFPSHSVIEKGQTVTLRCDPISGHDNLYWYRRVMGKEIKFLLHFVKESKQDESGMPNNRFLAERTGGTYSTLKVQPAELEDSGVYFCASSQIEGKQFFGPGTRLTVL.

The chain is built from TRBV3-1 and TRBJ2-3; 8 bases line up with TRBD2. The length of the CDR3 is 16 residues. The junction had 4 bases not matched to a gene; V was cut back by 1 base and J by 1 base. In germline, CDR1 is LGHDT, CDR2 YNNKEL (reference sequence). CDR3 sequence: CASSQGAGGRTDTQYF. CDR3 in DNA: TGTGCCAGCAGCCAAGGTGCGGGAGGACGCACAGATACGCAGTATTTT.

This clonotype was seen a handful of times. This sequence joins TRBV29-1 and TRBJ2-7, with 9 positions matching TRBD1. The germline V gene encodes CDR1 SQVTM and CDR2 ANQGSEA. CDR3 length: 13 amino acids. V lost 6 bases and J lost 2; bases outside the gene matches: 5. CDR3 in amino acids: CSVGQGSPYEQYF. In nucleotides, the CDR3 is TGCAGCGTCGGACAGGGGAGCCCCTACGAGCAGTACTTC.

This clonotype was seen repeatedly, ten times or more. This chain joins TRBV12-3 or TRBV12-4 and TRBJ2-7; D not resolved. V was pared by 6 bases and J by 2 bases, with 11 bases between. The CDR3 contains 13 residues. Here the CDR3 DNA reads TGTGCCAGCAGGCCCCTCCTAGCCTACGAGCAGTACTTC. The encoded protein is CASRPLLAYEQYF.

This clonotype appeared a few times. The chain uses TRBV7-2 and TRBJ2-2; 7 bases line up with TRBD2. The CDR3 is 15 amino acids. V lost 3 bases, J lost 5 bases, and 6 bases stayed unmatched. CDR1 and CDR2 (germline): SGHTA, FQGNSA. The CDR3 coding sequence is TGTGCCAGCAGCTTCGATGTAGCGGGTACCGGGGAGCTGTTTTTT. Its translation is CASSFDVAGTGELFF.

The chain recombines TRBV7-2 with TRBJ2-1, with a tentative D call TRBD2 (5 bases). The end of the DNA is better explained by TRBJ2-5, so the J call may be wrong. The CDR3 loop spans 11 amino acids. Germline CDR1 reads SGHTA; CDR2 reads FQGNSA. CDR3 amino acids: CASNERETQYF. In nucleotides, the CDR3 is TGTGCCAGCAACGAGCGGGAGACCCAGTACTTC.

The table lists this clonotype with a few counts. The chain uses TRBV30 and TRBJ1-4, with TRBD1 matching 7 bases. This CDR3 has 15 residues. Per the germline V gene, CDR1 is GTSNPN and CDR2 is SVGIG (reference sequence). The J segment lost 4 bases and the V segment lost 3 bases, leaving 8 bases of the junction unmatched. CDR3 sequence reads: CAWRDKGAGNEKLFF. CDR3 in DNA: TGTGCCTGGAGAGATAAGGGGGCCGGTAATGAAAAACTGTTTTTT. Filled out from reference TRBV30 and TRBJ1-4, the complete variable domain reads SQTIHQWPATLVQPVGSPLSLECTVEGTSNPNLYWYRQAAGRGLQLLFYSVGIGQISSEVPQNLSASRPQDRQFILSSKKLLLSDSGFYLCAWRDKGAGNEKLFFGSGTQLSVL.